The TCR beta chain described here comes from a study of identifying expanded T cells in peripheral blood. No infections or other immune events were documented during collection. About this clone: The sample carries other DNA sequences with the same CDR3.

The ends lost 0 bases at V and 4 bases at J; junction bases unmatched: 3. The CDR3 contains 16 residues. The germline CDR1 and CDR2 sequences are SGDLS and YYNGEE. Repertoires were generated with immunoSEQ multiplex PCR, while TCRdb's copy carries only in-frame clones and drops some. The sample yields under 150,000 clones, about 88% seen once. The source of this sequence is a person aged 18 to 75 in good health. The sequencing input was blood. This chain uses TRBV9 with TRBJ2-1, with 11 bases matching TRBD2. CDR3 nucleotides: TGTGCCAGCAGCGTAGCGTCTAGCGGGGGGTACAATGAGCAGTTCTTC. Encoded protein: CASSVASSGGYNEQFF.